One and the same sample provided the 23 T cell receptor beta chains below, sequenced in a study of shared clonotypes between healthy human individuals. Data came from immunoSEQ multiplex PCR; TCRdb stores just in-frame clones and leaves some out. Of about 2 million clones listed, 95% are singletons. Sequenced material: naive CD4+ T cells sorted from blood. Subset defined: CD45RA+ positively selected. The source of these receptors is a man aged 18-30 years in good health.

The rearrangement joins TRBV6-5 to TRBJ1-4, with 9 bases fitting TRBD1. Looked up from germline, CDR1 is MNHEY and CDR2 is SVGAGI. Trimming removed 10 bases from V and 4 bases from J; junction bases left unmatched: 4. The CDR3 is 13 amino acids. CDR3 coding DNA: TGTGCCACCGGACAGGGGATTAATGAAAAACTGTTTTTT. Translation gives CATGQGINEKLFF.

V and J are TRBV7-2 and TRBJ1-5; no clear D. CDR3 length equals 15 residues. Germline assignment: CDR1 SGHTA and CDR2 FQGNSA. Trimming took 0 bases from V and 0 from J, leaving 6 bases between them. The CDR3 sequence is CASSLARYSNQPQHF. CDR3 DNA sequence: TGTGCCAGCAGCTTAGCGCGCTATAGCAATCAGCCCCAGCATTTT.

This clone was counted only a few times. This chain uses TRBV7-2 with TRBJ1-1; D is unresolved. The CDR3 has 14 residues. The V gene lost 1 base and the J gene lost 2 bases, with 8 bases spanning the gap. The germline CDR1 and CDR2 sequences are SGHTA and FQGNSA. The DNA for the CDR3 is TGTGCCAGCAGCTTAGTTTACCTCAACACTGAAGCTTTCTTT. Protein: CASSLVYLNTEAFF.

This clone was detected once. This chain's CDR3 is CASSLGGSGPRGYEQYF. The CDR3 nucleotides are TGTGCCAGCAGCCTCGGGGGTAGCGGTCCTAGGGGCTACGAGCAGTACTTC. The chain combines TRBV11-2 with TRBJ2-7; D perhaps matches TRBD2 (6 bases). The CDR3 loop spans 17 amino acids. The V end was cut by 5 bases, the J end by 3 bases, with 23 bases between. In germline, CDR1 is SGHAT, CDR2 FQNNGV.

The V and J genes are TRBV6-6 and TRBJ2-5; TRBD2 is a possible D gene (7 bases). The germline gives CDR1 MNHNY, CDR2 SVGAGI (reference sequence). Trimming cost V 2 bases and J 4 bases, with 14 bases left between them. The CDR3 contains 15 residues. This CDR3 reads CASSYTGTGGETQYF. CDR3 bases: TGTGCCAGCAGTTACACAGGGACGGGGGGAGAGACCCAGTACTTC.

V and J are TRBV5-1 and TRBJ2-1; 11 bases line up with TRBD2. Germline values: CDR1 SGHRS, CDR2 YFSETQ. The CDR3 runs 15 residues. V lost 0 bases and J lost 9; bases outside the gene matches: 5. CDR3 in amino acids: CASSLELAGVGEQFF. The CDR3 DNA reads TGCGCCAGCAGCTTGGAACTAGCGGGGGTAGGTGAGCAGTTCTTC.

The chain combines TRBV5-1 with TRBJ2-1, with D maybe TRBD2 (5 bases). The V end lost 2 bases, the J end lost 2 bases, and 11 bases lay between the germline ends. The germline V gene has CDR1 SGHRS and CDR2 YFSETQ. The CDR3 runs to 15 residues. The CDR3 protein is CASSFAGVPYNEQFF. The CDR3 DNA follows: TGCGCCAGCAGCTTCGCCGGGGTACCCTACAATGAGCAGTTCTTC.

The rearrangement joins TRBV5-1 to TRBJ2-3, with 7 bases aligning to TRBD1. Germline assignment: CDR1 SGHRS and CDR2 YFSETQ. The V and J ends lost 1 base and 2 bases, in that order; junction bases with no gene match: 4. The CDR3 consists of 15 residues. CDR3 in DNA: TGCGCCAGCAGCTTGTCCGGGACAGCCACAGATACGCAGTATTTT. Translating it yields CASSLSGTATDTQYF.

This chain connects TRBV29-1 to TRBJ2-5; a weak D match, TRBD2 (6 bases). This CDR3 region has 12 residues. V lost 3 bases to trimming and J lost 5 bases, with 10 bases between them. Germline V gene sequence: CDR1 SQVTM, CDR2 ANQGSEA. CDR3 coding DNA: TGCAGCGTTGAGGCGGGACGGGAGACCCAGTACTTC. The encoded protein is CSVEAGRETQYF.

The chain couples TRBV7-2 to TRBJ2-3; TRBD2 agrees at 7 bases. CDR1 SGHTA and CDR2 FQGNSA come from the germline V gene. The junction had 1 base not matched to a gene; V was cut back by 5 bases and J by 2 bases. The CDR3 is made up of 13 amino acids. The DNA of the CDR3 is TGTGCCAGCAGCCGACTAGCCACAGATACGCAGTATTTT. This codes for CASSRLATDTQYF.

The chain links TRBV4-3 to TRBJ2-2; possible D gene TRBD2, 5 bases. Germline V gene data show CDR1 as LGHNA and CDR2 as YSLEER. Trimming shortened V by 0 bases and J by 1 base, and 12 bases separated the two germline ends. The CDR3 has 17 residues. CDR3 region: CASSQDGPSLNTGELFF. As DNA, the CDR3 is TGCGCCAGCAGCCAAGATGGGCCTAGCTTGAACACCGGGGAGCTGTTTTTT.

The CDR3 DNA reads TGTGCCAGCAGGGGGACACCGGCCGAGCAGTACTTC. Encoded protein: CASRGTPAEQYF. The J gene is TRBJ2-7, the V gene TRBV28; tentatively, D is TRBD1 (6 bases). From germline, CDR1 is MDHEN and CDR2 SYDVKM. The CDR3 is 12 amino acids. V was cut by 6 bases and J by 6 bases, with 12 bases left in between.

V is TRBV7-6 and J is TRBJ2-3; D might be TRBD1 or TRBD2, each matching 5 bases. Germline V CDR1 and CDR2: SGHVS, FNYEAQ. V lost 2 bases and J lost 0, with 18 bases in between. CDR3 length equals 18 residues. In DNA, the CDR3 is TGTGCCAGCAGCTTAATGGGGGTTCATACAACTAGCACAGATACGCAGTATTTT. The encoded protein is CASSLMGVHTTSTDTQYF.

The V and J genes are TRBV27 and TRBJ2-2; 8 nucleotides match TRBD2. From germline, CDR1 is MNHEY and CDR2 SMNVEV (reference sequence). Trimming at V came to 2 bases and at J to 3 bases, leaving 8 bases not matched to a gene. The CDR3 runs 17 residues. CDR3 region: CASSLPSGSGYTGELFF. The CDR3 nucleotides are TGTGCCAGCAGTTTACCCAGCGGGAGCGGGTACACCGGGGAGCTGTTTTTT.

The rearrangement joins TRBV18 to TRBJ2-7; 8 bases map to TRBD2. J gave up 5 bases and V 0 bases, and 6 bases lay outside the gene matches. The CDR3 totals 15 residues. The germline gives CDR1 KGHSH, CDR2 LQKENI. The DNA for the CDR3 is TGTGCCAGCTCACCACCGGTTAGCGGGATGCACGAGCAGTACTTC. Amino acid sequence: CASSPPVSGMHEQYF.

For the CDR3, the DNA is TGTGCCAGCAGCCCCAGAGGCGGGTCTAACAATGAGCAGTTCTTC. It encodes CASSPRGGSNNEQFF. The genes are TRBV9 and TRBJ2-1; possible D gene TRBD2, 5 bases. The V end lost 4 bases, the J end lost 5 bases, and 16 bases lay between the germline ends. CDR1 and CDR2 from the germline V gene are SGDLS and YYNGEE. This CDR3 is built from 15 residues.

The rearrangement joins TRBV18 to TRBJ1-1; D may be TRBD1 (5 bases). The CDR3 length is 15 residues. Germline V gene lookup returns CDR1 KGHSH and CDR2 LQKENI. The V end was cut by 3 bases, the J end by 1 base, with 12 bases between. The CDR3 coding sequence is TGTGCCAGCTCACCGCCTCGGGGGGAGAACACTGAAGCTTTCTTT. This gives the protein CASSPPRGENTEAFF. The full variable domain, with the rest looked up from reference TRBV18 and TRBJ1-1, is NAGVMQNPRHLVRRRGQEARLRCSPMKGHSHVYWYRQLPEEGLKFMVYLQKENIIDESGMPKERFSAEFPKEGPSILRIQQVVRGDSAAYFCASSPPRGENTEAFFGQGTRLTVV.

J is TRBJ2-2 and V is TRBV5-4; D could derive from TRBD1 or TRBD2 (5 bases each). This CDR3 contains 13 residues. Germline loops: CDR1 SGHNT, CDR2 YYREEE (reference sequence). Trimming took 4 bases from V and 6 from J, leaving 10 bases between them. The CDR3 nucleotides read TGTGCCAGCAGCCCTCTGGGGGCCGGGGAGCTGTTTTTT. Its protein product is CASSPLGAGELFF.

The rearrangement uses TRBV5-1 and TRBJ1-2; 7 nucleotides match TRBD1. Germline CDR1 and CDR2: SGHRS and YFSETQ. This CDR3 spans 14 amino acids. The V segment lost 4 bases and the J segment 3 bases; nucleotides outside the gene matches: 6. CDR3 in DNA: TGCGCCAGCAGCAAACTTACAGGGGACTATGGCTACACCTTC. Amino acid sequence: CASSKLTGDYGYTF.

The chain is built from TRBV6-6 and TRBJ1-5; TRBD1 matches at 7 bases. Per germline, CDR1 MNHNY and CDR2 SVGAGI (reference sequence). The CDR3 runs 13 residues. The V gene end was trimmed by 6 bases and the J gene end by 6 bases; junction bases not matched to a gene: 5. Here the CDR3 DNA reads TGTGCCAGCAGGACAGGGCTAAGTCAGCCCCAGCATTTT. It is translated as CASRTGLSQPQHF.

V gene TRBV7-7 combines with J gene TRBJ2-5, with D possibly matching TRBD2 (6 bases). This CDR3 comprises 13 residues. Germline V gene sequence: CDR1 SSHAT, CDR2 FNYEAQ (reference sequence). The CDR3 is CASGSALQETQYF. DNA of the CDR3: TGTGCTAGCGGCTCAGCCCTCCAAGAGACCCAGTACTTC.

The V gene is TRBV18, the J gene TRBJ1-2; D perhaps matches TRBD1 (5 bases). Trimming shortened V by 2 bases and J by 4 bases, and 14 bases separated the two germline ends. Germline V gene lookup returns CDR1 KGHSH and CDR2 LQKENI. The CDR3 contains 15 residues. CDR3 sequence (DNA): TGTGCCAGCTCACCAGGGGCAGGGCAAGGCTATGGCTACACCTTC. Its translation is CASSPGAGQGYGYTF.

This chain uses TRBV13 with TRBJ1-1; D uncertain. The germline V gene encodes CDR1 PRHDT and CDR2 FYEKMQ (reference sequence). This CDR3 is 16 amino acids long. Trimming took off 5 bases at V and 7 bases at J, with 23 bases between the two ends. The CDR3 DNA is TGTGCCAGCAGCGGGGAAATGGGGATTGGGAAGGATGAAGCTTTCTTT. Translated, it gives CASSGEMGIGKDEAFF.